This T cell receptor (beta chain) was captured by sequencing in a study of blood T cell repertoires in COVID-19 (dated by TCRdb to about 2020). Notes on the research overall: Samples covering the acute and convalescent phases of COVID-19 were provided by collaborators in the United States, Italy and Spain. Nearly every sample came with metadata listing a de-identified subject ID, COVID-19 status, age in years and sex. The samples were drawn from the first 160 participants of the ongoing ImmuneRACE study and from 1,200 or so subjects provided by 6 global collaborators. The prospective study material was composed of cDNA or gDNA derived from T cells, B-cell-depleted T cells, or PBMCs. Where HLA class I and class II types were available, the types were taken from metadata supplied by the sample provider, not from assay-based typing. The repertoires were released in a freely available public database meant as a resource for research on the immune response to SARS-CoV-2. Subjects who had been exposed to COVID-19, were actively infected with it, or had recovered from it provided the deeply sampled blood TCRbeta repertoires that made up the dataset.

Enrolling through a virtual design, the prospective study's participants ranged in age from roughly 18 to 95 years and lived across some 23 United States geographic areas. In the prospective study, cohorts were assigned on the basis of participant-reported clinical history obtained from a screening survey and a study questionnaire. Recovered participants in ImmuneRACE Cohort 3 were defined by two consecutive negative NP/OP PCR tests, clearance by a healthcare professional, or resolution of symptoms. In the prospective study, whole blood, serum and a nasopharyngeal or oropharyngeal swab were collected from each participant by mobile phlebotomists. Over an approximately two-month period, participants in the prospective study had the option of providing additional blood draws and questionnaires. Before DNA extraction, prospective study blood samples were shipped either frozen or at room temperature.

TCRbeta CDR3 regions were amplified from genomic DNA by means of the immunoSEQ Assay, a bias-controlled multiplex PCR. Per the source publication's procedure: Nucleated cell counts per sample were estimated from amplification of reference gene primers within the assay. To quantify the absolute abundance of each unique TCRbeta CDR3 rearrangement, sequence reads were collapsed and filtered. Productive Simpson clonality was computed per sample as the square root of Simpson's diversity index over productive rearrangements. Sourced from immuneACCESS, this table was stored by TCRdb with only in-frame sequences that have V and J called. A share of the clones is absent; for the studies checked, an unresolved V gene accounts for under half, and the remainder has no known explanation. V, J and clone size derive from that table, while D and trimming were established from the DNA sequence. Present in this sample are about 340,000 clones, under 95% of which were seen just once. About 18% of the sample comes from the top ten.

Looking up the germline V gene yields CDR1 SGHAT and CDR2 FQNNGV. At the junction V is shortened by 4 bases and J by 0 bases, with 13 bases in between. The CDR3 has 16 amino acids, counting the end cysteine and phenylalanine. CDR3 DNA only is kept here, 48 bases in frame from base 1. With regard to this clone: The clone's antigen remains unknown. Base qualities are not provided; no much larger clone lies one nucleotide away.

Study-wide conclusions, independent of this receptor: The quantity of clinical and demographic metadata differed by source and by participant and was supplied without curation.

The origin of this receptor is a woman younger than 45 who had recovered from COVID-19. Sequences were obtained from PBMCs or T cells enriched from blood (not recorded which). The chain was built from TRBV11-2 and TRBJ1-3; a confident D gene designation cannot be given. DNA sequence: TGTGCCAGCAGCTCACGCCGTATGAGCTCTGGAAACACCATATATTTT. The encoded protein is CASSSRRMSSGNTIYF. This CDR3, with the reference TRBV11-2 and TRBJ1-3 proteins standing in past its ends, gives the full variable domain EAGVAQSPRYKIIEKRQSVAFWCNPISGHATLYWYQQILGQGPKLLIQFQNNGVVDDSQLPKDRFSAERLKGVDSTLKIQPAKLEDSAVYLCASSSRRMSSGNTIYFGEGSWLTVV.